This TCR beta chain was identified during a study of CD8 T cells in ankylosing spondylitis. With molecular barcodes, quantitative 5'-RACE was used to make the TCR beta libraries. TCRdb itself ran the 5' RACE reads through MiXCR, one entry per CDR3 protein. The data hold nearly 350,000 distinct CDR3 sequences, with approximately 15% observed a single time. The CDR3 loop spans 13 amino acids. Germline CDR1 reads DFQATT; CDR2 reads SNEGSKA (reference sequence). The trim removed 3 bases at V and 3 bases at J, leaving 5 bases unmatched. Input material: blood, either unsorted or a sorted T cell fraction (not recorded which). The chain joins TRBV20-1 to TRBJ2-7, with 7 bases matching TRBD1. This sequence was found in a male donor with ankylosing spondylitis or in good health (not recorded which). The CDR3 reads CSASSTGSYEQYF. In DNA, the CDR3 is TGCAGTGCTAGCTCGACAGGGAGCTACGAGCAGTACTTC.